This paragraph reports one TCR beta chain. The data belong to a study of OX40 agonist ivuxolimab in advanced cancers. The CDR3 loop spans 14 amino acids. V lost 3 bases, J lost 3 bases, and 9 bases lay in between. CDR1 is LNHDA and CDR2 is SQIVND in the germline V gene (reference sequence). Here immunoSEQ multiplex PCR was the method, and the copy in TCRdb shows in-frame clones only, minus some. The sample consists of about 27,000 clones, approximately 80% of them appearing once. The sequenced sample was CD4+ or CD8+ T cells sorted from blood, obtained in a trial of the OX40 agonist ivuxolimab. The sequence was collected from an adult with an advanced solid tumor such as melanoma, head and neck, liver or kidney cancer. The chain uses TRBV19 and TRBJ1-5, with D maybe TRBD1 (5 bases). DNA for the CDR3: TGTGCCAGTAGTATTCAAGGGGACAATCAGCCCCAGCATTTT. Translation: CASSIQGDNQPQHF. Supplemented by reference TRBV19 and TRBJ1-5, the full variable domain reads DGGITQSPKYLFRKEGQNVTLSCEQNLNHDAMYWYRQDPGQGLRLIYYSQIVNDFQKGDIAEGYSVSREKKESFPLTVTSAQKNPTAFYLCASSIQGDNQPQHFGDGTRLSIL.